A single sample gave rise to the 8 T cell receptor beta chains below, sequenced in a study of spatial heterogeneity in lung cancer. Time point denoted: sample taken at primary tumor resection. One entry per CDR3 protein results from TCRdb running MiXCR on the 5' RACE reads. This table has 39,000 or so distinct CDR3 sequences, approximately 3.1% appearing once. The sequences come from normal lung tissue next to the tumor, collected at surgery. These TCRs come from a male donor with early-stage non-small cell lung cancer.

This clonotype was recorded at least ten times. The V call is TRBV7-2, the J call TRBJ2-1; 12 nucleotides line up with TRBD2. Germline CDR1 is SGHTA and CDR2 is FQGNSA. CDR3 length: 14 residues. V was pared by 5 bases and J by 9 bases, with 5 bases of the junction left unmatched. Here the CDR3 DNA reads TGTGCCAGCAGCACGACTAGCGGGAGTCCTGAGCAGTTCTTC. Protein: CASSTTSGSPEQFF.

This clonotype was seen at least ten times. The V and J genes are TRBV4-1 and TRBJ2-4; D is undetermined. CDR1 is MGHRA, CDR2 YSYEKL, per germline. This CDR3 is 17 amino acids long. V was cut by 0 bases and J by 4 bases, with 16 bases left in between. The DNA for the CDR3 is TGCGCCAGCAGCCAAGATCTCCGGACCGATCGAAAAAACATTCAGTACTTC. Translation gives CASSQDLRTDRKNIQYF.

This clonotype was seen more than once but under ten times. The rearrangement links TRBV28 to TRBJ2-7; D unresolved. V lost 3 bases and J 0 bases, leaving 15 bases between the germline ends. Germline assignment: CDR1 MDHEN and CDR2 SYDVKM. The CDR3 extends over 16 amino acids. CDR3 nucleotides: TGTGCCAGCAGTTTTGGGGTCCGGAACCTCTCCTACGAGCAGTACTTC. Translating it yields CASSFGVRNLSYEQYF.

This clonotype has a count of ten or more. V usage is TRBV16 and J usage is TRBJ1-1; D unclear. Germline V gene sequence: CDR1 KGHSY, CDR2 FQNENV. The CDR3 totals 11 residues. Trimming pared 3 bases from V and 7 bases from J, leaving 6 bases between. CDR3 residues: CASSHSLEAFF. The CDR3 DNA sequence: TGTGCCAGCAGCCACAGTCTTGAAGCTTTCTTT.

This clonotype was recorded many times. The V call is TRBV4-1, the J call TRBJ2-3; perhaps TRBD1 as D (7 bases). The V gene lost 3 bases and the J gene lost 2 bases, with 15 bases spanning the gap. The CDR3 extends over 16 amino acids. Germline V gives CDR1 MGHRA, CDR2 YSYEKL. In nucleotides, the CDR3 is TGCGCCAGCAGCCACACAACAGGGGAGGACACAGATACGCAGTATTTT. This codes for CASSHTTGEDTDTQYF.

This clonotype came up many times. V gene TRBV12-3 or TRBV12-4 combines with J gene TRBJ1-4, with no clear D. This CDR3 is 16 amino acids long. Trimming pared 4 bases from V and 4 bases from J, leaving 16 bases between. The CDR3 nucleotides read TGTGCCAGCAGTTCAAGAGGAGCTCGGGGTAATGAAAAACTGTTTTTT. It translates to CASSSRGARGNEKLFF.

This clonotype was counted at least ten times. The genes are TRBV9 and TRBJ2-3, with unresolved D. Germline V CDR1 and CDR2: SGDLS, YYNGEE. The CDR3 spans 15 residues. The V gene lost 2 bases and the J gene lost 0 bases, with 10 bases spanning the gap. The CDR3 DNA reads as TGTGCCAGCAGCGTTGGGCGGCCTAGCACAGATACGCAGTATTTT. Protein: CASSVGRPSTDTQYF.

In this sample, this clonotype turned up many times. V gene TRBV28 combines with J gene TRBJ1-1; no definite D call. The CDR3 extends over 13 amino acids. Germline lookup yields CDR1 MDHEN and CDR2 SYDVKM. Trimming left V 6 bases short and J 2 bases short, with 10 bases between. The CDR3 DNA follows: TGTGCCAGCAGATCAAGGGTTAACACTGAAGCTTTCTTT. It is translated as CASRSRVNTEAFF. Complete variable domain (other parts from reference TRBV28 and TRBJ1-1): DVKVTQSSRYLVKRTGEKVFLECVQDMDHENMFWYRQDPGLGLRLIYFSYDVKMKEKGDIPEGYSVSREKKERFSLILESASTNQTSMYLCASRSRVNTEAFFGQGTRLTVV.